The rows below give T cell receptor beta chains drawn from one sample of a study of Graves' ophthalmopathy and Graves' hyperthyroidism. TCRdb reprocessed the multiplex PCR reads with MiXCR, giving one entry per CDR3 protein. In the table there are more than 150,000 distinct CDR3 sequences, over 35% of which are singletons. Sequences were obtained from peripheral blood. The receptors originated from a woman aged 40-49 years with Graves' ophthalmopathy. The CDR3 runs from the conserved cysteine through the conserved F or W. A D gene is named only where the DNA matches it firmly. The size entry is marked missing in some rows and otherwise reads once, few, many or a size class.

D | J | size | V | CDR3 | DNA
NA | TRBJ1-2 | NA | TRBV7-2 | CASSSYLGENGYTF | TGTGCCAGCAGCTCATACTTAGGCGAGAATGGCTACACCTTC
NA | TRBJ1-1 | once | TRBV7-2 | CASSLRDWGYTEAFF | TGTGCCAGCAGCTTACGTGATTGGGGATACACTGAAGCTTTCTTT
TRBD1 | TRBJ1-3 | many | TRBV6-5 | CASSYSTGAVGNTIYF | TGTGCCAGCAGTTACTCTACAGGGGCTGTCGGAAACACCATATATTTT
NA | TRBJ1-1 | NA | TRBV28 | CAAAIRGNTEAFF | TGTGCCGCGGCAATTAGGGGGAACACTGAAGCTTTCTTT
NA | TRBJ2-7 | many | TRBV10-3 | CAIREEAYEQYF | TGTGCCATCAGGGAGGAGGCTTACGAGCAGTACTTC
TRBD1 | TRBJ1-1 | NA | TRBV19 | CASSSMRDRAGEAFF | TGTGCCAGTAGTTCAATGAGGGACAGGGCTGGTGAAGCTTTCTTT
TRBD1 | TRBJ1-1 | many | TRBV9 | CASSVEGGGETEAFF | TGTGCCAGCAGCGTAGAAGGAGGGGGCGAGACTGAAGCTTTCTTT
NA | TRBJ1-6 | NA | TRBV6-5 | CASSYVSTSPLHF | TGTGCCAGCAGTTACGTATCCACTTCACCCCTCCACTTT
TRBD1 | TRBJ1-1 | many | TRBV20-1 | CSAPRTGNMNTEAFF | TGCAGTGCCCCTCGGACAGGGAACATGAACACTGAAGCTTTCTTT
TRBD1 | TRBJ2-7 | NA | TRBV2 | CASSDGGQGKVEQYF | TGTGCCAGCAGTGACGGGGGACAGGGGAAGGTCGAGCAGTACTTC
NA | TRBJ1-1 | many | TRBV12-3/TRBV12-4 | CASLRRANTEAFF | TGTGCCAGTCTTAGAAGGGCGAACACTGAAGCTTTCTTT
TRBD1 | TRBJ1-2 | many | TRBV30 | CAWSANRGLGYTF | TGTGCCTGGAGTGCCAACAGGGGGCTTGGCTACACCTTC
NA | TRBJ1-1 | many | TRBV29-1 | CSVKQGFTEAFF | TGCAGCGTAAAACAGGGCTTTACTGAAGCTTTCTTT
NA | TRBJ1-1 | many | TRBV30 | CAWKVQGWTEAFF | TGTGCCTGGAAAGTTCAGGGTTGGACTGAAGCTTTCTTT
NA | TRBJ2-7 | many | TRBV20-1 | CSARDPRGAYEQYF | TGCAGTGCTAGAGACCCTAGGGGGGCTTACGAGCAGTACTTC
NA | TRBJ2-5 | many | TRBV12-5 | CASRLGETQYF | TGTGCTAGCCGACTCGGGGAGACCCAGTACTTC